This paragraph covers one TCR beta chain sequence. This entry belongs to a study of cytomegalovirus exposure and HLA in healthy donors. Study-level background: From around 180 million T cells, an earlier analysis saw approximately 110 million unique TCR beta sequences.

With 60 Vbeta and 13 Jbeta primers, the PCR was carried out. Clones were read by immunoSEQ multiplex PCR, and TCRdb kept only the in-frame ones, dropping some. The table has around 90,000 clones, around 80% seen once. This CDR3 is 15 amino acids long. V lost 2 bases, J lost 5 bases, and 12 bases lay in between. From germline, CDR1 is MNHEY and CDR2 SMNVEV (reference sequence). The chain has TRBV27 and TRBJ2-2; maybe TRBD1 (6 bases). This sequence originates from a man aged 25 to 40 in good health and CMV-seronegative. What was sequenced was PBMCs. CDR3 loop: CASSLGTQGTGELFF. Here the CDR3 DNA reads TGTGCCAGCAGTTTAGGAACTCAGGGGACCGGGGAGCTGTTTTTT.